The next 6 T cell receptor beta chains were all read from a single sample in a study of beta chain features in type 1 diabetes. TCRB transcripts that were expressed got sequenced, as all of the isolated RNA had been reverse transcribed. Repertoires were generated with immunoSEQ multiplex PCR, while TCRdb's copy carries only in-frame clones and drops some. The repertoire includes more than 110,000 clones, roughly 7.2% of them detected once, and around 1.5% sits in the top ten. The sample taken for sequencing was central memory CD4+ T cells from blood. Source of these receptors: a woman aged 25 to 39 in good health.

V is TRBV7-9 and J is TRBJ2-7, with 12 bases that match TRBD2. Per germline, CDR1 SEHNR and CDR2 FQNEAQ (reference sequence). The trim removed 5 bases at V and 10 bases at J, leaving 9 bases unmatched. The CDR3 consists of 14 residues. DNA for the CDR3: TGTGCCAGCAGCCCTTGGACTAGCGGGGAGGGTCAGTACTTC. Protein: CASSPWTSGEGQYF.

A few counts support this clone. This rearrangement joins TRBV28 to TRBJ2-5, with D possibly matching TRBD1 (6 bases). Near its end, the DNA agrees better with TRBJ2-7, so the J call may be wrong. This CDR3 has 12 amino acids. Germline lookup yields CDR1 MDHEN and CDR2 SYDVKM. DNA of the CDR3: TGTGCCACCCAACAGGGAACTAACGAGCAGTACTTC. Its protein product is CATQQGTNEQYF.

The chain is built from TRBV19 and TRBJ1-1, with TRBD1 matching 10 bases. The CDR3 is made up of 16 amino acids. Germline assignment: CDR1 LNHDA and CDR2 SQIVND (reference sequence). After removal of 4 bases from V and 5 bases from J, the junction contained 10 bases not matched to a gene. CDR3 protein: CASSKIGGQGYTEAFF. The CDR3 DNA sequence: TGTGCCAGTAGTAAAATAGGGGGACAGGGGTATACTGAAGCTTTCTTT.

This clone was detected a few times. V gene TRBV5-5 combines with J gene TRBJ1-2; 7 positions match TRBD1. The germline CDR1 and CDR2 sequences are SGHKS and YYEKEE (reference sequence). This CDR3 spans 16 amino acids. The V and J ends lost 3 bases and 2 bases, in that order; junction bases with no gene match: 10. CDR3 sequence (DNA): TGTGCCAGCAGCTCAAGGCGGGACAGTACAAACTATGGCTACACCTTC. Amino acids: CASSSRRDSTNYGYTF.

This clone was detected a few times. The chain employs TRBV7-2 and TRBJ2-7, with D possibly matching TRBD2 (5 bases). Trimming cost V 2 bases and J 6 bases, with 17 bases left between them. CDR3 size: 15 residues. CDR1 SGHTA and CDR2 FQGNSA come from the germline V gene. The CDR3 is CASSLSVGVRSEQYF. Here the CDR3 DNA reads TGTGCCAGCAGCTTATCAGTGGGAGTGAGGTCCGAGCAGTACTTC.

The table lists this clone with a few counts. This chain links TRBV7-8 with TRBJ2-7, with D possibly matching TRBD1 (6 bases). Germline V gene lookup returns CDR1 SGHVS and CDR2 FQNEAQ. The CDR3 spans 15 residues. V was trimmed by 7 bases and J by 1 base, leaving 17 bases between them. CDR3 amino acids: CASTLTGQGSYEQYF. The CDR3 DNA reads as TGTGCCAGCACCCTAACAGGGCAGGGGTCCTACGAGCAGTACTTC.